Listed below are T cell receptor beta chains from one sample, sequenced in a study of cytomegalovirus exposure and HLA in healthy donors. Measured with immunoSEQ multiplex PCR; TCRdb has only the in-frame clones, and not every one. The repertoire has about 190,000 clones, approximately 80% of them found once; the top ten carry around an eighth. Sequencing was performed on PBMCs. Source of these receptors: a woman aged 25 to 39 in good health and CMV-seropositive. The CDR3 runs from the conserved cysteine through the conserved F or W. A D gene is named only where the DNA matches it firmly. Clone size is given for some rows only: seen once, a few or many times, or a class if the clone is expanded.

TRBD1	TRBV19	TRBJ1-1	-	CASSLSQGANTEAFF	TGTGCCAGTAGTCTTTCACAGGGGGCGAACACTGAAGCTTTCTTT
-	TRBV5-1	TRBJ1-3	-	CASSLGGSGNTIYF	TGCGCCAGCAGCTTGGGAGGCAGTGGAAACACCATATATTTT
-	TRBV19	TRBJ1-3	-	CASSPSSRDGNTIYF	TGTGCCAGTTCACCCTCCTCTCGAGATGGAAACACCATATATTTT
-	TRBV2	TRBJ2-3	-	CASSVQGDTQYF	TGTGCCAGCAGCGTGCAGGGAGATACGCAGTATTTT
-	TRBV2	TRBJ2-3	-	CASSPAYNPNTQYF	TGTGCCAGCAGTCCTGCGTATAACCCTAATACGCAGTATTTT
TRBD2	TRBV7-2	TRBJ2-3	-	CASSWTSPPDTQYF	TGTGCCAGCAGCTGGACTAGTCCACCGGATACGCAGTATTTT
TRBD1	TRBV5-1	TRBJ2-2	-	CASSSQGQGASGELFF	TGCGCCAGCAGCTCTCAGGGACAGGGGGCTTCCGGGGAGCTGTTTTTT
-	TRBV28	TRBJ2-5	-	CASSHEGTQYF	TGTGCCAGCAGCCATGAGGGGACCCAGTACTTC
TRBD2	TRBV28	TRBJ2-7	few	CASRGTSGSGYEQYF	TGTGCCAGCAGAGGTACTAGCGGGAGTGGGTACGAGCAGTACTTC
-	TRBV28	TRBJ2-4	few	CASSQGLGVKNIQYF	TGTGCCAGCAGTCAGGGGTTGGGTGTCAAAAACATTCAGTACTTC
TRBD2	TRBV28	TRBJ2-1	few	CASSLDPGLAPTSGNEQFF	TGTGCCAGCAGTTTAGACCCTGGACTAGCCCCTACATCAGGCAATGAGCAGTTCTTC
-	TRBV13	TRBJ1-2	-	CASSLRGERSYGYTF	TGTGCCAGCAGCTTGCGCGGAGAAAGAAGCTATGGCTACACCTTC
TRBD1	TRBV13	TRBJ2-7	once	CASSSTGTGGSYEQYF	TGTGCCAGCAGCTCTACCGGGACAGGGGGCTCCTACGAGCAGTACTTC
TRBD2	TRBV11-1	TRBJ2-1	-	CASSLLGLAGVRLWNEQFF	TGTGCCAGCAGCTTATTGGGACTAGCGGGAGTCCGTCTTTGGAATGAGCAGTTCTTC
-	TRBV30	TRBJ1-6	-	CAWSVIGGNSPLHF	TGTGCCTGGAGTGTAATTGGCGGGAATTCACCCCTCCACTTT
-	TRBV9	TRBJ2-6	once	CASSARDSGANVLTF	TGTGCCAGCAGCGCCCGGGACTCTGGGGCCAACGTCCTGACTTTC